This T cell receptor beta chain was documented in a study of beta chain features in type 1 diabetes (dated by TCRdb to the late 2010s). Study-wide context: Mean age, gender distribution, total cell number and subset yield were not different between patients and healthy donors. Naive and central memory subsets were obtained from all 30 or so donors, but regulatory and stem cell-like memory subsets were isolated from only 8 patients and roughly 8 healthy donors. A total of approximately 100,000,000 sorted cells were examined across all samples, and the number of cells per subset was strongly correlated with RNA yield. The study compared TCRB repertoires of sorted circulating CD4+ T cell subsets between recently diagnosed type 1 diabetes patients and matched healthy donors.

On this clone itself: The antigen it binds to is not known. Base qualities were left out, and no much larger clone turns up one base away.

Each donor gave one peripheral blood draw, approximately 110 mL on average, collected into heparinised tubes. Using a panel that included CD45RO, CCR7, CD25, CD127, CD95 and CD27, naive, central memory, regulatory and stem cell-like memory CD4+ T cells were sorted on a BD FACSAria II. All sorted populations exceeded 95% purity. Right away, PBMCs were isolated by Lymphoprep density gradient centrifugation and were stained directly, with no culture step. So that batch effects would be minimized, each experiment stained and sorted samples in pairs, pairing one healthy donor with one patient. Overall results and qualifications from the work: At VDJ recombination sites, patients with type 1 diabetes made fewer insertions and deleted more nucleotides, a pattern implying thymic rearrangement abnormalities. Naive, central memory and regulatory TCRB repertoires appeared more similar among patients than among healthy donors. PCR might favor shorter templates, but patient and control samples were amplified and corrected together, so any skew would affect both groups equally. Because small numbers of individuals were included in the HLA sub-analyses, any influence of HLA type on TCRB rearrangement was left unresolved. In all four CD4+ subsets, TCRB CDR3 length was moderately but significantly shorter in type 1 diabetes patients. Because cDNA rather than genomic DNA was sequenced, highly expressing activated cells could have been over-represented, although no difference in activation and CD3 levels was found between groups.

All of the isolated RNA was reverse transcribed with the High Capacity cDNA Reverse Transcription Kit, so expressed TCRB transcripts were sequenced. Naive, central memory and regulatory T cell samples underwent deep immunoSEQ sequencing, averaging around 3.7 million total reads per sample. Sorted cells were lysed in RLT buffer, and RNA was extracted using DNase-treated RNeasy Micro or Mini kits according to cell number. To prevent cross-contamination, every cell subset was processed on its own, while patient and healthy donor samples were processed together. TCRB sequences were amplified from cDNA with the immunoSEQ multiplex PCR, producing 87-bp fragments spanning the CDR3 region. The amplicons were sequenced using the Illumina HiSeq platform. On the study's bioinformatics: PCR bias was corrected computationally using synthetic template baselines, and reads within Hamming distance 2 were collapsed, with unmergeable singletons discarded. Reads were aligned against IMGT so that V, D and J genes, CDR3 length and insertions or deletions at six rearrangement sites could be assigned. Within each subset, clonotype counts were normalized to the number of sorted cells before true diversity and Gini coefficients were calculated with the tcR R package. Repertoire sharing was quantified using the overlap coefficient calculated on TCRB nucleotide sequences. TCRdb's version of the immuneACCESS table is confined to in-frame rearrangements and falls short of the full clone set. An unresolved V gene accounts for under half of the shortfall where checked; the remainder is of unknown origin. The V and J calls and clone size are taken from that table; D and trimming were inferred from the DNA. Counted in this sample were around 160,000 clones; roughly 53% of them appeared once. 0.35% to 0.5% of the sample lies in the top ten.

Sequences MNHNY (CDR1) and SVGAGI (CDR2) are obtained from the germline V gene (reference sequence). V is reduced by 6 bases and J by 1 base, leaving a spacing of 9 bases between them. The CDR3 has 13 amino acids, counting the end cysteine and phenylalanine. Just the 39-base CDR3 DNA is kept, in frame starting at base 1. This receptor was taken from a man between 18 and 29 years old in good health. Sequenced input: Tregs from blood. What this sample's cell subset or site label stands for: regulatory CD4+ T cells. The sequence joins TRBV6-6 to TRBJ1-2; the D gene identity is not certain. At the DNA level, the sequence is TGTGCCAGCAGGGTCACGGTTAACTATGGCTACACCTTC. This codes for CASRVTVNYGYTF.